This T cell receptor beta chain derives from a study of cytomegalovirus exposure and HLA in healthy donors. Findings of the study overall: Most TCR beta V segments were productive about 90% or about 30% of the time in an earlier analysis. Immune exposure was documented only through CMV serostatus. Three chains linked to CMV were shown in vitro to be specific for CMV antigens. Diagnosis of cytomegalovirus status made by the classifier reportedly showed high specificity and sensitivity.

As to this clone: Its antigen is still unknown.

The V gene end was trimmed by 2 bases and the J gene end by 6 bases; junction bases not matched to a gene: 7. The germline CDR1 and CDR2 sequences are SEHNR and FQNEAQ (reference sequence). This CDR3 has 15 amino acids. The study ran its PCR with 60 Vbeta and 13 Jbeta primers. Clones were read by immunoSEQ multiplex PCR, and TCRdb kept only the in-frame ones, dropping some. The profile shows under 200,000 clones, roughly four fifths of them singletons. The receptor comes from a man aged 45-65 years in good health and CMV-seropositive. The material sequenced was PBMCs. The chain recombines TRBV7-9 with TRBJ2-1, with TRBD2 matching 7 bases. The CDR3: CASSLRRERGNEQFF. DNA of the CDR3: TGTGCCAGCAGCTTAAGGCGGGAGCGAGGCAATGAGCAGTTCTTC.